The 21 T cell receptor beta chains below all came from one sample that was sequenced in a study of molecular identifiers for immune sequencing clone quantification. Each CDR3 protein is one row after TCRdb ran MiXCR on the PCR reads. The sample lists 50,000 to 75,000 distinct CDR3 sequences, around 19% occurring once. Sequenced material: naive CD8+ T cells from blood, with Jurkat cell RNA spiked in. Subset noted: FACS-sorted CD8+CD4-CCR7+CD45RA+ naive T cells. The receptors come from a human donor in good health. Some libraries in this study had Jurkat cell RNA spiked in.

This clonotype was found many times. The chain links TRBV20-1 to TRBJ2-3; 8 bases line up with TRBD2. The CDR3 extends over 13 amino acids. Trimming took 6 bases from V and 2 from J; bases not matched to a gene: 4. CDR1 DFQATT and CDR2 SNEGSKA come from the germline V gene (reference sequence). The CDR3 nucleotides are TGCAGTGCCCAGCGGGAGTTCACAGATACGCAGTATTTT. It specifies CSAQREFTDTQYF.

The chain has TRBV6-1 and TRBJ1-5; tentative D call: TRBD1 (5 bases). Germline CDR1 MNHNS, CDR2 SASEGT. The CDR3 is 15 residues long. V lost 2 bases to trimming and J lost 0 bases, with 8 bases between them. The CDR3 region is CASSEWGDSNQPQHF. The CDR3 region has the DNA TGTGCCAGCAGTGAATGGGGGGATAGCAATCAGCCCCAGCATTTT.

Turning to this clonotype: Possible read error: a much larger clone is one base away. The chain uses TRBV27 and TRBJ2-1; 11 positions match TRBD2. V lost 6 bases to trimming and J lost 6 bases; unmatched junction nucleotides: 7. The germline V gene encodes CDR1 MNHEY and CDR2 SMNVEV (reference sequence). The CDR3 is 15 amino acids. CDR3 in amino acids: CASRSIAGGVNEQFF. The CDR3 region has the DNA TGTGCCAGCAGGTCTATAGCGGGAGGGGTCAATGAGCAGTTCTTC.

Turning to this clonotype: A much larger clone lies one base from this, so it may be a read error. This chain connects TRBV12-3 or TRBV12-4 to TRBJ2-7; D gene unclear. The CDR3 extends over 11 amino acids. V dropped 8 bases and J dropped 9 bases, with 14 bases sitting between them. DNA for the CDR3: TGTGCCAGCGCCAGTATGATTGGGCAGTACTTC. Its translation: CASASMIGQYF.

Of note for this clonotype: This could be a read error, since a much larger clone is one nucleotide away. The rearrangement joins TRBV24-1 to TRBJ2-1; D may match TRBD1 or TRBD2 (5 bases each). This CDR3 spans 13 amino acids. The V gene lost 7 bases and the J gene lost 9 bases, with 15 bases spanning the gap. Germline V lookup: CDR1 KGHDR, CDR2 SFDVKD. The DNA of the CDR3 is TGTGCCACCAGCAATAGGGGAGATAGTGAGCAGTTCTTC. Translating it yields CATSNRGDSEQFF.

Points on this clonotype: Given a much more abundant clone one base away, this may be a read error. V gene TRBV28 combines with J gene TRBJ2-5; TRBD1 is a possible D gene (6 bases). V lost 5 bases and J lost 7, with 20 bases in between. Germline CDR1 and CDR2: MDHEN and SYDVKM. The CDR3 sequence is 15 residues long. CDR3 coding DNA: TGTGCCAGCAGTGTGGGGCAGGGGTTGAGAGTGACCCAGTACTTC. This encodes CASSVGQGLRVTQYF.

This chain links TRBV10-3 with TRBJ2-1; D call uncertain. The germline V gene has CDR1 ENHRY and CDR2 SYGVKD. This CDR3 is 15 amino acids long. V was cut by 3 bases and J by 1 base, with 10 bases left in between. Written as DNA, the CDR3 is TGTGCCATCAGTGACTCTTCCTCGTCCTACAATGAGCAGTTCTTC. Protein sequence: CAISDSSSSYNEQFF.

This rearrangement joins TRBV29-1 to TRBJ2-7; possible D gene TRBD2, 7 bases. Looked up from germline, CDR1 is SQVTM and CDR2 is ANQGSEA. With 6 bases removed from V and 3 bases from J, the gap between germline ends came to 15 bases. The CDR3 loop spans 13 amino acids. CDR3 sequence (DNA): TGCAGCGTGGGGGGGGGCGGGAACTACGAGCAGTACTTC. It yields the protein CSVGGGGNYEQYF.

With regard to this clonotype: A much larger clonotype is one base distant, so this may be a read error. Since the CDR3 does not end with the conserved phenylalanine or tryptophan, this likely comes from a read error. The limits of the CDR3 on the DNA are not certain, so only TCRdb's listed CDR3 is given. The chain joins TRBV3-2 to TRBJ2-6; the DNA was not used to check the table's D call, TRBD1. TRBV3-2 is shown as a pseudogene. With termini counted, the CDR3 has 17 amino acids. CDR3 in amino acids: CAIPHIRGHSGANVLTL.

The rearrangement joins TRBV5-1 to TRBJ2-5; TRBD1 matches at 7 bases. The junction had 6 bases not matched to a gene; V was cut back by 6 bases and J by 4 bases. Germline CDR1 and CDR2: SGHRS and YFSETQ. This CDR3 contains 13 residues. This chain's CDR3 is CASTAWTGETQYF. In nucleotides, the CDR3 is TGCGCCAGCACCGCATGGACAGGAGAGACCCAGTACTTC.

The sample holds many counts of this clonotype. The chain recombines TRBV7-6 with TRBJ2-3, with 9 bases fitting TRBD2. Germline V CDR1 and CDR2: SGHVS, FNYEAQ. With V trimmed by 1 base and J by 5 bases, 4 bases remained unmatched. This CDR3 has 15 residues. The CDR3 DNA reads TGTGCCAGCAGCTTAGAGGTAGCGGGGGTAGATACGCAGTATTTT. This translates into CASSLEVAGVDTQYF.

This clonotype was observed at least ten times. This rearrangement joins TRBV7-8 to TRBJ2-1; 9 bases map to TRBD2. The germline gives CDR1 SGHVS, CDR2 FQNEAQ. Losses at the gene ends were 4 bases for V and 8 bases for J; bases not matched to a gene: 6. The CDR3 length is 14 residues. The CDR3 DNA follows: TGTGCCAGCAGCTACGGACTAGCGTCGGATGAGCAGTTCTTC. Protein: CASSYGLASDEQFF.

This clonotype has at least ten counts. The chain is built from TRBV29-1 and TRBJ2-1; 10 bases agree with TRBD1. Trimming removed 4 bases from V and 4 bases from J; junction bases left unmatched: 7. Germline V CDR1 and CDR2: SQVTM, ANQGSEA. This CDR3 is 15 amino acids long. The CDR3 protein is CSVVKSGQGYNEQFF. The CDR3 DNA reads as TGCAGCGTTGTAAAGTCGGGACAGGGGTACAATGAGCAGTTCTTC.

At least ten counts were recorded for this clonotype. The chain has TRBV4-1 and TRBJ2-3; D not resolved. The CDR3 consists of 13 residues. V dropped 0 bases and J dropped 7 bases, with 8 bases sitting between them. Germline CDR1 and CDR2: MGHRA and YSYEKL. CDR3 DNA sequence: TGCGCCAGCAGCCAAGATCTGGTGAATACGCAGTATTTT. It encodes CASSQDLVNTQYF.

The J gene is TRBJ2-1, the V gene TRBV7-2, with TRBD2 matching over 10 bases. CDR1 and CDR2 (germline): SGHTA, FQGNSA. CDR3 size: 16 residues. With V trimmed by 5 bases and J by 9 bases, 13 bases remained unmatched. CDR3 DNA sequence: TGTGCCAGCAGCCATTACACTAGCGGGGCGTCCAGTGAGCAGTTCTTC. Its translation: CASSHYTSGASSEQFF.

This clonotype was counted ten times or more. The chain couples TRBV7-2 to TRBJ2-7; 7 nucleotides align to TRBD2. The CDR3 has 13 amino acids. J lost 4 bases, V lost 3 bases, and 3 bases had no gene match. Germline CDR1 and CDR2: SGHTA and FQGNSA. CDR3 residues: CASSLGLLYEQYF. CDR3 sequence (DNA): TGTGCCAGCAGCTTGGGACTATTATACGAGCAGTACTTC.

This rearrangement joins TRBV10-3 to TRBJ2-3; 7 nucleotides line up with TRBD1. Trimming at V came to 3 bases and at J to 6 bases, leaving 9 bases not matched to a gene. This CDR3 spans 15 amino acids. The germline CDR1 and CDR2 sequences are ENHRY and SYGVKD. The CDR3 spells CAISESHRGLDTQYF. CDR3 sequence (DNA): TGTGCCATCAGTGAATCTCACAGGGGTTTGGATACGCAGTATTTT.

This clonotype was seen only once. One base away lies a much larger clone, so this may be a sequencing read error. The chain joins TRBV7-6 to TRBJ2-1; tentatively, D is TRBD2 (6 bases). The germline V gene encodes CDR1 SGHVS and CDR2 FNYEAQ. This CDR3 spans 16 amino acids. Here the CDR3 reads CAGSLVPNQLAAEQFF. For the CDR3, the DNA is TGTGCCGGCAGCTTAGTCCCTAACCAACTAGCCGCTGAGCAGTTCTTC.

This clonotype was seen many times. This rearrangement joins TRBV6-1 to TRBJ2-7; D gene uncertain. V lost 1 base and J lost 2, with 12 bases in between. The CDR3 is made up of 15 amino acids. CDR1 is MNHNS, CDR2 SASEGT, per germline. The CDR3: CASSEEPLGTYEQYF. CDR3 nucleotides: TGTGCCAGCAGTGAAGAACCGCTAGGGACCTACGAGCAGTACTTC.

This chain uses TRBV11-2 with TRBJ2-7, with D hard to call. Trimming removed 3 bases from V and 4 bases from J, with 10 bases in between. Germline V gives CDR1 SGHAT, CDR2 FQNNGV. The CDR3 covers 13 residues. The CDR3 sequence: CASSFDFTYEQYF. The CDR3 DNA sequence: TGTGCCAGCAGCTTCGATTTTACGTACGAGCAGTACTTC.

There are a few counts of this clonotype. This sequence may be a read error, since a much larger clone differs from it by one base. The V and J genes are TRBV10-3 and TRBJ2-2; 7 bases align to TRBD2. Germline V gene sequence: CDR1 ENHRY, CDR2 SYGVKD. The CDR3 extends over 14 amino acids. The CDR3 coding sequence is TGTGCCATAGGCGGGAGCCAAAACACCGGGGAGCTGCTTTTT. Its protein product is CAIGGSQNTGELLF.